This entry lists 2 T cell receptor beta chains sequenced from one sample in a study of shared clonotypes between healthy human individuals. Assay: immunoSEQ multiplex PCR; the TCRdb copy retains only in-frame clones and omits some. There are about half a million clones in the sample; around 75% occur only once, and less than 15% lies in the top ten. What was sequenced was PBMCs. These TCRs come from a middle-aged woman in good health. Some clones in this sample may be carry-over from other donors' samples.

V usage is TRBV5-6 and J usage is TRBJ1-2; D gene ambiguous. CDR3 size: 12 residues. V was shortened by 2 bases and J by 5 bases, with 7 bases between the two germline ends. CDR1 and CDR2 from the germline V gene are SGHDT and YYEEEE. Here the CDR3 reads CASSLDGYGYTF. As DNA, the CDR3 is TGTGCCAGCAGCTTAGATGGATATGGCTACACCTTC.

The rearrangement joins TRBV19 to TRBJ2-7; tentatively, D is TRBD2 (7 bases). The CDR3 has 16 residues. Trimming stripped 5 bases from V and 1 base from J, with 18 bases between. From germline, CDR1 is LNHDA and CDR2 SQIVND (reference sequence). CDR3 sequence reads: CASSAQGGVYSYEQYF. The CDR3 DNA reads TGTGCCAGTAGTGCTCAAGGGGGGGTATATTCCTACGAGCAGTACTTC. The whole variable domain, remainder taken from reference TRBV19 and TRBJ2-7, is DGGITQSPKYLFRKEGQNVTLSCEQNLNHDAMYWYRQDPGQGLRLIYYSQIVNDFQKGDIAEGYSVSREKKESFPLTVTSAQKNPTAFYLCASSAQGGVYSYEQYFGPGTRLTVT.